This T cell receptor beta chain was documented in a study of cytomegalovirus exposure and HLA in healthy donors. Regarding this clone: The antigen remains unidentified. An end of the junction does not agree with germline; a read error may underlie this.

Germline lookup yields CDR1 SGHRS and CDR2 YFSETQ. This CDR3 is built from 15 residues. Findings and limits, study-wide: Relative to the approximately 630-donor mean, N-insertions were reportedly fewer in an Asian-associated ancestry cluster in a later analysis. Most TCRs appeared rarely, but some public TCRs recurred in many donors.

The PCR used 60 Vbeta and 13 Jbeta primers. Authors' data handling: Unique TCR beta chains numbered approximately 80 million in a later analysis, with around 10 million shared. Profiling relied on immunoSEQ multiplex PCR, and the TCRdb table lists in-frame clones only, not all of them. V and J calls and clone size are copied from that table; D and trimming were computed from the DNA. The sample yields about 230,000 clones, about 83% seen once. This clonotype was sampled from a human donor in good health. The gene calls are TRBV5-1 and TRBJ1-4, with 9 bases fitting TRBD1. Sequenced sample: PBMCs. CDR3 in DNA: TGCGCCGGCAGAAGGACAGGGGAAACTAATGAAAAACTGTTTTTT. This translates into CAGRRTGETNEKLFF.